This entry features one TCR beta chain sequence. Its antigen is as yet unknown. The data derive from a study of vaccination and CD4 T cells after COVID-19. Sequencing of the DNA from cultured CD4+ T cells was carried out with the Oncomine TCR Beta short-read assay. A single record per CDR3 protein comes from TCRdb applying MiXCR to the PCR reads. The table has tens of thousands of distinct CDR3 sequences, roughly 44% seen once. Treatment denoted: roughly ten-day PBMC culture with coronavirus spike peptide pools or control peptides (ViraFEST assay). Following a culture period (around 10 days), negative selection was used to isolate CD4+ T cells. The CDR3 is 13 residues long. The V gene lost 6 bases and the J gene lost 0 bases, with 3 bases spanning the gap.

The chain is built from TRBV12-3 or TRBV12-4 and TRBJ1-6, with D unresolved. The origin of this receptor is a human donor who received a COVID-19 vaccine. This material consisted of CD4+ T cells from blood, cultured in vitro, taken before SARS-CoV-2 vaccination. The CDR3 here is CASRSSYNSPLHF. The CDR3 DNA sequence: TGTGCCAGCAGATCCTCCTATAATTCACCCCTCCACTTT.